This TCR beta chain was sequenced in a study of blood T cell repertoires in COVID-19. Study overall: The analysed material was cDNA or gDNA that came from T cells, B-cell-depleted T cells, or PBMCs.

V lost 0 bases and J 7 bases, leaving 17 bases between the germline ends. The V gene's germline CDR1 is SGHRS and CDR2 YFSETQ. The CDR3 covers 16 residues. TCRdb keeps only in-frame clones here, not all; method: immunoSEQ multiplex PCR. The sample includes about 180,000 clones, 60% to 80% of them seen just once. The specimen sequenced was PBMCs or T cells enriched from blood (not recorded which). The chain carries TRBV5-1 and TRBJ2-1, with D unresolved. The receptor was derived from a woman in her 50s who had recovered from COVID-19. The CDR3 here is CASSLGAGAYGNEQFF. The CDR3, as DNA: TGCGCCAGCAGCTTGGGGGCAGGTGCTTATGGAAATGAGCAGTTCTTC.